The subject of this entry is one T cell receptor beta chain. This record belongs to a study of blood T cell repertoires in COVID-19. Across the whole study: Material from acute and convalescent COVID-19 was sourced from the United States, Italy and Spain. The analysed material was cDNA or gDNA that came from T cells, B-cell-depleted T cells, or PBMCs.

Original handling: Reference gene primer amplification yielded estimated nucleated cell counts. The method was immunoSEQ multiplex PCR; TCRdb's version includes in-frame clones alone and lacks a portion of them. V and J calls and clone size are copied from that table; D and trimming were computed from the DNA. The sample records around 260,000 clones, 75% to 95% being singletons. Trimming stripped 7 bases from V and 4 bases from J, with 10 bases between. This CDR3 has 12 amino acids. Germline V gene data show CDR1 as SNHLY and CDR2 as FYNNEI. This TCR derives from a person under 35 with COVID-19, enrolled during active disease. V usage is TRBV2 and J usage is TRBJ1-2, with a possible D match to TRBD1 (6 bases). The sample was peripheral blood. In nucleotides, the CDR3 is TGTGCCAGCAATGGGGGCGGCTATGGCTACACCTTC. Protein: CASNGGGYGYTF.